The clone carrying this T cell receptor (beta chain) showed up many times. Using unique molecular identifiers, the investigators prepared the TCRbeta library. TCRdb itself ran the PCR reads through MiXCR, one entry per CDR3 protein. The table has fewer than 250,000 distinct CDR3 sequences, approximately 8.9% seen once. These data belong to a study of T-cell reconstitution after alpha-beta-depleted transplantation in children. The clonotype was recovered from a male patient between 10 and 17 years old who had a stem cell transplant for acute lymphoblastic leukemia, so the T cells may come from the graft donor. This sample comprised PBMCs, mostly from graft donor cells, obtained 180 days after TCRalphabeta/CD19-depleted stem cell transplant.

The CDR3 region has the DNA TGCAGTGCTAGAGATTCGGGCCTCAGCCGGGCCTACAATGAGCAGTTCTTC. Translation gives CSARDSGLSRAYNEQFF. The V gene is TRBV20-1, the J gene TRBJ2-1, with unresolved D. This CDR3 is built from 17 residues. The V end was cut by 0 bases, the J end by 2 bases, with 17 bases between. Germline V gene lookup returns CDR1 DFQATT and CDR2 SNEGSKA (reference sequence).